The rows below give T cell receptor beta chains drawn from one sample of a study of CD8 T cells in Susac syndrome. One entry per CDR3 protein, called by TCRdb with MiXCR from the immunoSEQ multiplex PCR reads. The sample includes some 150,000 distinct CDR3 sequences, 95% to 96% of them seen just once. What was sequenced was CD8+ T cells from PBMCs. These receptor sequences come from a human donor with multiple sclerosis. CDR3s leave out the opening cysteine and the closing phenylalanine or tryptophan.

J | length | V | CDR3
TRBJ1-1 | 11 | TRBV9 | ASSLGGDTEAF
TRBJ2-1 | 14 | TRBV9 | ASSVSLLPSYNEQF
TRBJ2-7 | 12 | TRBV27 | ASSRPGQGYEQY
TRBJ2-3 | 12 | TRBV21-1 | ASSTGRESDTQY
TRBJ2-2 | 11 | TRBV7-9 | ASLQGHTGELF
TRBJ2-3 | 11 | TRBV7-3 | ASSLAPSETQY
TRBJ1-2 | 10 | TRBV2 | AGRQGVWGYT
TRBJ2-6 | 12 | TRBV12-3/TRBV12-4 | ASSTLAGANVLT
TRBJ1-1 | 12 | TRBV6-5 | ASSSPGVNTEAF
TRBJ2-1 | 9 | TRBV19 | ATKWGGEQF
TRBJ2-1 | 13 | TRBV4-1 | ASSQWGLAANEQF
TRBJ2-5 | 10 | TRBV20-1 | SARGGPETQY
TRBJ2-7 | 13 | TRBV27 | ASIGPGTHGYEQY
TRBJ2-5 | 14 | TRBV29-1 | SVDGAGGDNAETQY
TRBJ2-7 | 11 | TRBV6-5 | ASSPDRGLEQY
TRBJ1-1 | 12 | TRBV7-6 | ASSLAGRGTEAF
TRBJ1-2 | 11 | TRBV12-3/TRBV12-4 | ASSLRGARGYT
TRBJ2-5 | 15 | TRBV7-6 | ASSLVKTGRFQETQY
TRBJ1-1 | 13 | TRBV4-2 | ASSPPRVMNTEAF
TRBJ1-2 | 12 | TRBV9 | ASSVGSESTVLT
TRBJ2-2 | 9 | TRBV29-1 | SVAGTGELF
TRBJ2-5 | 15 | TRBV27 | ASSETSWAGSQETQY
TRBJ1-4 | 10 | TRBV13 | ASSLLDEKLF
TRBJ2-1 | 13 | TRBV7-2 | ASSLVAGDYNEQF
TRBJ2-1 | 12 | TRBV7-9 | ASSWGTVYNEQF
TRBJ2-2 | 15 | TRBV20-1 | SASSEGGTTNTGELF
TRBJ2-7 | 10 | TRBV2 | ASSSRVFEQY
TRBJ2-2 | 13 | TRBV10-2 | ASVPGRGRGGELF
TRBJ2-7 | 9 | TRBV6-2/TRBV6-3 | ASSWAYEQY
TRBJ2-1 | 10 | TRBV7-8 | ASSLHINEQF
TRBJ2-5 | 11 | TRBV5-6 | ASSLQGEETQY
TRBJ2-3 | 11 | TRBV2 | ASSDLLRDTQY
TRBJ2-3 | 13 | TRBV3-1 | ASSRGGRGTDTQY
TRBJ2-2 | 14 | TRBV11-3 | ASSLGAGGYTGELF
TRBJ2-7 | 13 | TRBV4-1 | ASSQDGAEPYEQY
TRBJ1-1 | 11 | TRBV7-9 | ASSFGHNTEAF
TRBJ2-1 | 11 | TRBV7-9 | ASSPDPYNEQF